This entry is about one TCR beta chain. Profiling relied on immunoSEQ multiplex PCR, and the TCRdb table lists in-frame clones only, not all of them. The sample holds tens of thousands of clones, about nine tenths seen once. The data were obtained in a study of OX40 agonist ivuxolimab in advanced cancers. V was cut by 1 base and J by 10 bases, with 13 bases left in between. Germline CDR1 is SEHNR and CDR2 is FQNEAQ (reference sequence). The CDR3 consists of 13 residues. The sequences come from CD4+ or CD8+ T cells sorted from blood, collected in a trial of the OX40 agonist ivuxolimab. The receptor comes from an adult with an advanced solid tumor such as melanoma, head and neck, liver or kidney cancer. This chain links TRBV7-9 with TRBJ1-2; D is perhaps TRBD1 (5 bases). The CDR3: CASSLVGVGVYTF. The CDR3, as DNA: TGTGCCAGCAGCTTAGTAGGAGTGGGGGTCTACACCTTC.